This T cell receptor (beta chain) was obtained from a study of T cell responses to AZD1222 COVID-19 vaccine. At the level of the study: Some second doses came at about 4 weeks and others at about 12 weeks; these were pooled. Overall study results and limits: Clonal diversity may have been underestimated, and the donors were mostly white British, with more females than males.

Germline lookup yields CDR1 SEHNR and CDR2 FQNEAQ (reference sequence). This CDR3 comprises 14 residues. With 4 bases clipped from V and 6 bases from J, the junction kept 8 bases outside the gene matches. Repertoires were generated with immunoSEQ multiplex PCR, while TCRdb's copy carries only in-frame clones and drops some. Of roughly 190,000 clones in the sample, under 95% were seen once. With respect to this clone: Its antigen is unidentified.

The TCR originated in an adult in good health. The sequences come from peripheral blood, collected on day 0 of AZD1222 vaccination. This chain connects TRBV7-9 to TRBJ1-2; 7 bases line up with TRBD1. CDR3 coding DNA: TGTGCCAGCAGCTGGATCGGGACAGCTAATGGCTACACCTTC. Translated, it gives CASSWIGTANGYTF.